This TCR beta chain stems from a study of CD4 T cells in relation to SARS-CoV-2 and coronaviruses. Before the COVID-19 pandemic, during about 2011-2019, CD4+ T cells were taken from unexposed donors. CD4+ T cells were isolated from the cells after about nine days of culture. Libraries were prepared by immunoSEQ multiplex PCR; TCRdb keeps only in-frame clonotypes and omits some of them. This sample yields approximately 20,000 clones, of which approximately 82% are seen a single time; 15% to 20% belongs to the top ten. Concerning this clone itself: Antigen: not known.

Germline V gives CDR1 MGHRA, CDR2 YSYEKL. The CDR3 has 15 residues. Trimming shortened V by 1 base and J by 3 bases, and 12 bases separated the two germline ends. The chain has TRBV4-1 and TRBJ1-1; D not resolved. The receptor comes from a human donor in good health. The specimen was CD4+ T cells from PBMCs, cultured in vitro. In DNA, the CDR3 is TGCGCCAGCAGCCAAGGGTGGGGAGGAGACACTGAAGCTTTCTTT. This gives the protein CASSQGWGGDTEAFF.